This is a list of T cell receptor beta chains from one sample in a study of blood T cell repertoires in COVID-19. Profiling relied on immunoSEQ multiplex PCR, and the TCRdb table lists in-frame clones only, not all of them. The sample yields 110,000 to 150,000 clones, about four fifths seen once. Sequenced input: peripheral blood. Source of these receptors: a woman in her seventies with COVID-19, enrolled during active disease. Both conserved end residues are part of each CDR3. The D gene is left open where the match is weak. Clone size appears in some rows only: once, few, many, or a class for an expanded clone.

d_call clone_size j_call v_call cdr3_aa cdr3_nt
TRBD2 NA TRBJ2-1 TRBV11-3 CASSLLAGDNEQFF TGTGCCAGCAGCTTACTAGCGGGGGACAATGAGCAGTTCTTC
TRBD2 NA TRBJ2-5 TRBV6-2/TRBV6-3 CASSYNELLAGGSETQYF TGTGCCAGCAGTTACAATGAACTACTAGCGGGGGGATCAGAGACCCAGTACTTC
NA NA TRBJ1-3 TRBV19 CASETTMGNTIYF TGTGCCAGTGAGACAACGATGGGAAACACCATATATTTT
NA NA TRBJ2-5 TRBV2 CASSDGRGKETQYF TGTGCCAGCAGTGACGGCCGAGGAAAAGAGACCCAGTACTTC
NA NA TRBJ1-6 TRBV9 CASSPRSGGDSPLHF TGTGCCAGCAGCCCCCGGAGTGGGGGCGATTCACCCCTCCACTTT
NA NA TRBJ1-5 TRBV5-4 CASSWGHPAGQAQHF TGTGCCAGCAGTTGGGGACACCCTGCGGGTCAGGCCCAGCATTTT
NA NA TRBJ2-7 TRBV3-1/TRBV3-2 CASSHGATGPYDREQYF TGTGCCAGCAGCCATGGGGCTACAGGACCCTATGATAGGGAGCAGTACTTC
NA NA TRBJ1-2 TRBV7-9 CASSSGGANYGYTF TGTGCCAGCAGCTCCGGAGGGGCTAACTATGGCTACACCTTC
TRBD2 NA TRBJ2-1 TRBV3-1/TRBV3-2 CASSQITSGANSYNEQFF TGTGCCAGCAGCCAAATTACTAGCGGCGCGAACTCCTACAATGAGCAGTTCTTC
TRBD1 once TRBJ1-4 TRBV7-9 CAAPQGAGEKLFF TGTGCCGCCCCCCAGGGGGCGGGTGAAAAACTGTTTTTT
TRBD1 NA TRBJ2-4 TRBV18 CASSPTDRGGIQYF TGTGCCAGCTCGCCGACCGACAGGGGTGGCATTCAGTACTTC
TRBD2 NA TRBJ2-1 TRBV7-3 CASSRTSGGYNEQFF TGTGCCAGCAGCCGCACTAGCGGGGGCTACAATGAGCAGTTCTTC
NA NA TRBJ1-2 TRBV19 CASSSGYRDTPRTNYGYTF TGTGCCAGTAGTTCCGGTTACCGGGACACCCCAAGGACGAACTATGGCTACACCTTC
NA NA TRBJ2-1 TRBV3-1/TRBV3-2 CASSNQGGEQFF TGTGCCAGCAGCAACCAGGGAGGTGAGCAGTTCTTC
TRBD1 NA TRBJ2-1 TRBV7-3 CASWGTENSPNEQFF TGTGCCAGCTGGGGGACAGAAAATAGCCCCAATGAGCAGTTCTTC
TRBD1 NA TRBJ1-2 TRBV3-1/TRBV3-2 CASGRGTGRVEGGYTF TGTGCCAGCGGCCGAGGGACAGGGAGAGTGGAGGGTGGCTACACCTTC
TRBD1 NA TRBJ2-7 TRBV29-1 CSVEDQGQGAYEQYF TGCAGCGTTGAAGATCAGGGACAGGGGGCATACGAGCAGTACTTC
TRBD1 NA TRBJ1-1 TRBV5-5 CASSLSPGTVPFF TGTGCCAGCAGCTTAAGCCCGGGGACAGTTCCTTTCTTT
NA few TRBJ1-1 TRBV19 CASSIKRGGAEAFF TGTGCCAGTAGTATTAAAAGAGGGGGGGCTGAAGCTTTCTTT
NA NA TRBJ1-4 TRBV29-1 CSVVPGVGEKLFF TGCAGCGTTGTCCCCGGGGTAGGTGAAAAACTGTTTTTT
TRBD1 NA TRBJ2-7 TRBV9 CASSVAPPGQGRHEQYF TGTGCCAGCAGCGTAGCCCCTCCGGGACAGGGAAGACACGAGCAGTACTTC
NA NA TRBJ2-5 TRBV2 CASRRTVNQETQYF TGTGCCAGCAGAAGGACAGTCAATCAAGAGACCCAGTACTTC
TRBD2 NA TRBJ2-3 TRBV7-2 CASSPRTSGGMDTQYF TGTGCCAGCAGCCCGCGGACTAGCGGGGGCATGGATACGCAGTATTTT
NA NA TRBJ1-1 TRBV19 CATLGWGLRNTEAFF TGTGCCACCTTAGGATGGGGGCTTCGGAACACTGAAGCTTTCTTT
TRBD1 NA TRBJ2-1 TRBV11-2 CASTGQGVYNEQFF TGTGCCAGCACGGGACAGGGGGTCTACAATGAGCAGTTCTTC
NA once TRBJ1-2 TRBV7-8 CASSSNSNYGYTF TGTGCCAGCAGCTCGAACAGTAACTATGGCTACACCTTC
TRBD1 NA TRBJ1-2 TRBV2 CASKRDSQNYGYTF TGTGCCAGCAAGAGGGACAGCCAGAACTATGGCTACACCTTC
NA few TRBJ1-5 TRBV30 CASQRDTNQPQHF TGTGCCTCACAACGGGACACAAATCAGCCCCAGCATTTT
TRBD1 few TRBJ2-1 TRBV3-1/TRBV3-2 CASSSRTGKGNNEQFF TGTGCCAGCAGCTCCCGGACAGGGAAGGGGAACAATGAGCAGTTCTTC
NA NA TRBJ1-6 TRBV6-5 CASSSRFNSPLHF TGTGCCAGCAGTTCCCGTTTTAATTCACCCCTCCACTTT
NA once TRBJ1-1 TRBV5-8 CASSLVDTRHTEAFF TGTGCCAGCAGCTTGGTAGATACCAGGCACACTGAAGCTTTCTTT
NA few TRBJ1-6 TRBV27 CASRKGNSPLHF TGTGCCAGCCGGAAGGGGAATTCACCCCTCCACTTT
TRBD1 few TRBJ1-6 TRBV27 CASRVQGAVSPLHF TGTGCCAGCAGGGTACAGGGGGCGGTTTCACCCCTCCACTTT
TRBD1 NA TRBJ1-5 TRBV19 CASLADRASNQPQHF TGTGCCAGTCTGGCGGACAGGGCTAGCAATCAGCCCCAGCATTTT
NA NA TRBJ1-1 TRBV19 CASSIDWARPEAFF TGTGCCAGTAGTATAGATTGGGCACGACCTGAAGCTTTCTTT
NA NA TRBJ1-2 TRBV5-6 CASSLAGQNYGYTF TGTGCCAGCAGCTTGGCCGGACAGAACTATGGCTACACCTTC
NA NA TRBJ1-5 TRBV7-8 CASSPGLLMPQHF TGTGCCAGCAGCCCAGGCCTTCTAATGCCCCAGCATTTT
TRBD2 few TRBJ2-7 TRBV7-2 CASRPGGAYEQYF TGTGCCAGCAGGCCCGGGGGGGCTTACGAGCAGTACTTC
TRBD1 NA TRBJ1-3 TRBV4-3 CASSQALTGTGNTIYF TGCGCCAGCAGCCAAGCTTTGACAGGGACTGGAAACACCATATATTTT
NA NA TRBJ2-7 TRBV6-6 CASSTEPVAYEQYF TGTGCCAGCAGCACCGAGCCTGTCGCCTACGAGCAGTACTTC
NA few TRBJ1-5 TRBV2 CASSEALARLTQPQHF TGTGCCAGCAGTGAAGCGCTTGCCCGCCTAACTCAGCCCCAGCATTTT
NA few TRBJ1-5 TRBV2 CASSYTGSQPQHF TGTGCCAGCAGTTACACAGGGAGCCAGCCCCAGCATTTT
TRBD1 NA TRBJ1-1 TRBV3-1/TRBV3-2 CASSPGQLLMNTEAFF TGTGCCAGCAGCCCGGGACAGTTACTTATGAACACTGAAGCTTTCTTT
NA NA TRBJ2-6 TRBV5-4 CASSFGIGGAFSSGANVLTF TGTGCCAGCAGCTTTGGGATCGGGGGAGCCTTTAGCTCTGGGGCCAACGTCCTGACTTTC
TRBD1 few TRBJ1-5 TRBV2 CASSLDREADQPQHF TGTGCCAGCAGTTTAGACAGGGAAGCAGATCAGCCCCAGCATTTT
TRBD1 NA TRBJ2-5 TRBV2 CASPSDRGRRETQYF TGTGCCAGCCCTTCGGACAGGGGGCGCCGTGAGACCCAGTACTTC
NA NA TRBJ1-2 TRBV19 CATSTMGPYSGYTF TGTGCCACTTCGACCATGGGGCCCTATTCTGGCTACACCTTC
NA NA TRBJ1-5 TRBV7-3 CASSLSAGSNQPQHF TGTGCCAGCAGCTTATCAGCGGGGAGCAATCAGCCCCAGCATTTT
NA once TRBJ2-3 TRBV4-3 CASSLTGSTDTQYF TGCGCCAGCAGCCTAACCGGGAGCACAGATACGCAGTATTTT
NA NA TRBJ1-1 TRBV6-1 CASSEVRGSEAFF TGTGCCAGCAGTGAAGTCAGAGGGTCTGAAGCTTTCTTT
TRBD1 once TRBJ2-7 TRBV5-1 CASTLASTGQMREQYF TGCGCCAGCACCCTTGCCTCCACGGGACAGATGAGAGAGCAGTACTTC
TRBD2 NA TRBJ2-3 TRBV6-6 CASSYGLVADTQYF TGTGCCAGCAGTTACGGACTAGTGGCAGATACGCAGTATTTT
NA few TRBJ1-4 TRBV6-5 CAASTATNEKLFF TGTGCCGCGTCGACTGCAACTAATGAAAAACTGTTTTTT
NA NA TRBJ1-2 TRBV27 CASSRGGHYGYTF TGTGCCAGCAGTAGGGGGGGCCACTATGGCTACACCTTC
NA NA TRBJ1-1 TRBV4-1 CASSQDRRGTTEAFF TGCGCCAGCAGCCAAGATCGTCGGGGTACAACTGAAGCTTTCTTT
NA NA TRBJ1-6 TRBV28 CASRRTRNSPLHF TGTGCCAGCAGACGGACTCGCAATTCACCCCTCCACTTT
TRBD2 NA TRBJ2-5 TRBV30 CAWRPPSGNQETQYF TGTGCCTGGAGACCCCCTAGCGGGAACCAAGAGACCCAGTACTTC
NA few TRBJ1-2 TRBV2 CASSNRATGIGSYGYTF TGTGCCAGCAGCAACCGGGCTACAGGGATTGGAAGCTATGGCTACACCTTC
TRBD2 NA TRBJ2-2 TRBV6-1 CASSAPGLALNTGELFF TGTGCCAGCAGTGCACCGGGACTAGCGCTCAACACCGGGGAGCTGTTTTTT